The next 14 T cell receptor beta chains were all read from a single sample in a study of graft-versus-host responses after intestinal transplantation. Only in-frame clones appear in the TCRdb table, and some are missing; sequencing was by immunoSEQ multiplex PCR. The sample holds about 100,000 clones, about 90% seen once. Their antigen targets remain unknown. Sequences were derived from unstimulated CD4+ T cells sorted from spleen or lymph node cells, sampled before intestinal transplant. The receptors derive from a human donor who received an intestinal transplant.

DNA for the CDR3: TGTGCTAGTGGTTTGAATTTCGGGGGCATTAACACCGGGGAGCTGTTTTTT. It yields the protein CASGLNFGGINTGELFF. The chain carries TRBV12-5 and TRBJ2-2, with D perhaps TRBD1 or TRBD2 (6 bases each). Looked up from germline, CDR1 is LGHNT and CDR2 is FRNRAP. V was cut by 2 bases and J by 2 bases, with 15 bases left in between. The CDR3 covers 17 residues. Looking up the rest from reference TRBV12-5 and TRBJ2-2 gives the full variable domain: DARVTQTPRHKVTEMGQEVTMRCQPILGHNTVFWYRQTMMQGLELLAYFRNRAPLDDSGMPKDRFSAEMPDATLATLKIQPSEPRDSAVYFCASGLNFGGINTGELFFGEGSRLTVL.

V is TRBV5-1 and J is TRBJ2-7; the match to TRBD1 covers 8 bases. Losses at the gene ends were 3 bases for V and 4 bases for J; bases not matched to a gene: 6. Per the germline V gene, CDR1 is SGHRS and CDR2 is YFSETQ. This CDR3 spans 14 amino acids. The CDR3 bases are TGCGCCAGCAGCTGGGACAGGATCATGTACGAGCAGTACTTC. This encodes CASSWDRIMYEQYF.

About this clone itself: At one end, the junction sequence differs from germline, possibly due to a read error. The chain combines TRBV5-1 with TRBJ2-1; 13 bases are shared with TRBD2. Germline V lookup: CDR1 SGHRS, CDR2 YFSETQ. The CDR3 extends over 13 amino acids. The CDR3 reads CASSLGTSGIGVF. The CDR3, as DNA: TGCGCCAGCAGCTTAGGGACTAGCGGGATCGGAGTCTTC.

V gene TRBV7-9 combines with J gene TRBJ2-7; TRBD1 agrees at 9 bases. The CDR3 has 12 residues. Germline V gene data show CDR1 as SEHNR and CDR2 as FQNEAQ (reference sequence). J was trimmed by 6 bases and V by 3 bases; bases with no gene match: 0. CDR3 amino acids: CASSLDRGEQYF. CDR3 nucleotides: TGTGCCAGCAGCTTGGACAGGGGCGAGCAGTACTTC.

This rearrangement joins TRBV2 to TRBJ2-5, with D uncertain. Looked up from germline, CDR1 is SNHLY and CDR2 is FYNNEI. The CDR3 has 12 amino acids. Trimming stripped 6 bases from V and 6 bases from J, with 11 bases between. CDR3 residues: CASRATEKTQYF. CDR3 in DNA: TGTGCCAGCAGAGCTACGGAGAAGACCCAGTACTTC.

This chain links TRBV6-6 with TRBJ1-5; 8 bases agree with TRBD1. This CDR3 spans 14 amino acids. Germline CDR1 and CDR2: MNHNY and SVGAGI (reference sequence). J was trimmed by 0 bases and V by 6 bases; bases with no gene match: 1. The CDR3 coding sequence is TGTGCCAGCAGGACAGGGGTTAGCAATCAGCCCCAGCATTTT. Translated, it gives CASRTGVSNQPQHF.

This clone was seen once. The chain employs TRBV5-4 and TRBJ1-1; the D gene is possibly TRBD1 (5 bases). From germline, CDR1 is SGHNT and CDR2 YYREEE (reference sequence). This CDR3 is built from 15 residues. The ends were cut back, 4 bases at V and 0 bases at J, with 13 bases in the middle. CDR3 amino acids: CASSPRQKMNTEAFF. CDR3 bases: TGTGCCAGCAGCCCCAGACAGAAAATGAACACTGAAGCTTTCTTT.

This chain links TRBV28 with TRBJ2-6; 9 bases match TRBD1. Germline values: CDR1 MDHEN, CDR2 SYDVKM. V lost 8 bases, J lost 4 bases, and 12 bases stayed unmatched. The CDR3 is 17 residues long. Written as DNA, the CDR3 is TGTGCCAGCGTCAGTGGGACAGGGCCGTCAGGGGCCAACGTCCTGACTTTC. This gives the protein CASVSGTGPSGANVLTF.

The chain joins TRBV19 to TRBJ1-6; no clear D gene. Trimming took 4 bases from V and 0 from J, leaving 7 bases between them. This CDR3 has 15 amino acids. Germline V gene lookup returns CDR1 LNHDA and CDR2 SQIVND (reference sequence). The CDR3 DNA reads as TGTGCCAGTAGTAGCGGGAGCTCCTATAATTCACCCCTCCACTTT. The encoded protein is CASSSGSSYNSPLHF.

The CDR3, as DNA: TGTGCCAGCAGTTACTCGAAGTGGATTTCCTACGAGCAGTACTTC. This encodes CASSYSKWISYEQYF. This sequence joins TRBV6-5 and TRBJ2-7; D is ambiguous. CDR1 and CDR2 from the germline V gene are MNHEY and SVGAGI. Trimming stripped 0 bases from V and 1 base from J, with 10 bases between. CDR3 length: 15 residues.

In its sample, this clone was seen once. This chain connects TRBV11-3 to TRBJ2-1, with 16 nucleotides matching TRBD2. The CDR3 runs to 16 residues. Trimming at V came to 5 bases and at J to 6 bases, leaving 4 bases not matched to a gene. CDR1 and CDR2 (germline): SGHNT, YENEEA. The CDR3 sequence is CASSQGTSGGANEQFF. CDR3 sequence (DNA): TGTGCCAGCAGCCAGGGGACTAGCGGGGGGGCCAATGAGCAGTTCTTC. The variable domain in full, completed from reference TRBV11-3 and TRBJ2-1, reads EAGVVQSPRYKIIEKKQPVAFWCNPISGHNTLYWYLQNLGQGPELLIRYENEEAVDDSQLPKDRFSAERLKGVDSTLKIQPAELGDSAVYLCASSQGTSGGANEQFFGPGTRLTVL.

This chain's CDR3 is CASSVKREDPEQFF. DNA for the CDR3: TGTGCCAGCAGCGTCAAGCGGGAGGACCCTGAGCAGTTCTTC. V is TRBV9 and J is TRBJ2-1; TRBD2 matches 9 bases. From germline, CDR1 is SGDLS and CDR2 YYNGEE. The V gene end was trimmed by 2 bases and the J gene end by 9 bases; junction bases not matched to a gene: 6. CDR3 length: 14 amino acids.

J is TRBJ2-7 and V is TRBV6-6; TRBD1 matches at 11 bases. The CDR3 is made up of 13 amino acids. V lost 4 bases, J lost 5 bases, and 1 base stayed unmatched. CDR1 and CDR2 from the germline V gene are MNHNY and SVGAGI (reference sequence). CDR3 coding DNA: TGTGCCAGCAGTTTGGACAGGGGGCACGAGCAGTACTTC. Translated, it gives CASSLDRGHEQYF.

To note about this clone: The same CDR3 can be traced to other DNA sequences in this sample. The chain combines TRBV5-1 with TRBJ2-5; D possibly corresponds to TRBD2 (5 bases). This CDR3 comprises 14 residues. The germline gives CDR1 SGHRS, CDR2 YFSETQ. The V end lost 0 bases, the J end lost 5 bases, and 11 bases lay between the germline ends. CDR3 region: CASSLAGYQETQYF. CDR3 DNA: TGCGCCAGCAGCTTGGCGGGGTATCAGGAGACCCAGTACTTC. Full variable domain (rest looked up from reference TRBV5-1 and TRBJ2-5): KAGVTQTPRYLIKTRGQQVTLSCSPISGHRSVSWYQQTPGQGLQFLFEYFSETQRNKGNFPGRFSGRQFSNSRSEMNVSTLELGDSALYLCASSLAGYQETQYFGPGTRLLVL.